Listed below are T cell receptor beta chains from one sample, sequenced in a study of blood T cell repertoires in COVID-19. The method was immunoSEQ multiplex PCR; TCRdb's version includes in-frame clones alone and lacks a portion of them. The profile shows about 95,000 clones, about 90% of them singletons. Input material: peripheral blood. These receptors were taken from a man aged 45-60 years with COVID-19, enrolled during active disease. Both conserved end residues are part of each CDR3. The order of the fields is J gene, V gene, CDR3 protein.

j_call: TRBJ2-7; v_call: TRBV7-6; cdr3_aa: CASSFGPALHEQYF
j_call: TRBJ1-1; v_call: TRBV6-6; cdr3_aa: CASIRAEELTEAFF
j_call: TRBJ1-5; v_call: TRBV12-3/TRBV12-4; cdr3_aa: CASRTASNQPQHF
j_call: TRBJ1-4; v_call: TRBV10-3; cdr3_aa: CATTQGPRGEKLFF
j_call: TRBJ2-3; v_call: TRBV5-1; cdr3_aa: CASSLGAGTRTDTQYF
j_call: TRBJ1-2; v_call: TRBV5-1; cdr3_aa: CASSLKGGDGYTF
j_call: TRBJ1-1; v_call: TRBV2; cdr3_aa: CASRGTGEAFF
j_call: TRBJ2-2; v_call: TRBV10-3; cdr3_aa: CATVAGWNTGELFF
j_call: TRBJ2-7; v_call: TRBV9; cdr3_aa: CASSLGTDYEQYF
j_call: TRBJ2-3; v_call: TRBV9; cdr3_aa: CASSVTGGPDTQYF
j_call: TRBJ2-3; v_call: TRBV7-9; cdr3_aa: CASSLGLLGGTDTQYF
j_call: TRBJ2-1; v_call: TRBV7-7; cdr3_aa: CASGPGGDEQFF
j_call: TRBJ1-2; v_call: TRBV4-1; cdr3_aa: CASSPRVGTPRSLYGYTF
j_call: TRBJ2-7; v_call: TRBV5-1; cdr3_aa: CASSVGQGAYEQYF
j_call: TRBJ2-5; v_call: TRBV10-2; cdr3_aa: CASSLLAFQETQYF
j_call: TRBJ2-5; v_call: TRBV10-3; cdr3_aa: CAISPSGGHQETQYF
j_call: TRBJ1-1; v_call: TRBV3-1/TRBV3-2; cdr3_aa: CASSSQGVNTEAFF
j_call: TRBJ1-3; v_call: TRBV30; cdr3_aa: CATNQISGNTIYF